This T cell receptor (beta chain) was retrieved from a study of human T cells and chemical hapten exposure. Overall study: Slight differences in pooled library volume were the main source of varying TCR yields across samples. Study-level findings and limits: Compared with pre-sensitization or healthy control sets, expanded TCRs clustered more.

Documented time point: patch test 2, 6 weeks after DPC sensitization. Sample treatment: therapeutic diphenylcyclopropenone sensitization with weekly scalp DPC. Patch tests were applied only after blood draws. To note about this clonotype: Its specificity is not known. Since the CDR3 does not end with the conserved phenylalanine or tryptophan, this likely comes from a read error. Because the CDR3's place on the DNA is in doubt, the DNA is left out and the CDR3 is given as listed by TCRdb.

The CDR3 comprises 11 residues, both ends counted. Separate cDNA molecules received unique molecular identifiers, which the library attached to them. TCRdb re-derived calls from the RACE reads in MiXCR, one entry per CDR3 protein. The sample holds a few hundred thousand distinct CDR3 sequences, about 6% seen once. The sequence came from a woman aged 18 to 35 with alopecia areata. Some clones in this sample may be carry-over from other donors' samples. This material consisted of whole blood, taken in connection with sensitization to the hapten diphenylcyclopropenone (DPC). The rearrangement links TRBV12-1 to TRBJ2-7. TRBV12-1 is listed as a pseudogene. CDR3 protein: CASSPHHEIPA.